A single sample gave rise to the 3 T cell receptor beta chains below, sequenced in a study of early T cells in non-severe SARS-CoV-2 infection. In TCRdb, the 5' RACE reads were re-called with MiXCR into one record per CDR3 protein. The table lists some 97,000 distinct CDR3 sequences, approximately 9.9% of them singletons. Material: whole blood, obtained at baseline. The receptor source for this set is an adult who was a healthcare worker with PCR-confirmed SARS-CoV-2 infection or an uninfected control (not recorded which).

This clonotype turned up a few times. The chain links TRBV28 to TRBJ1-1, with a possible D match to TRBD1 (5 bases). The V and J ends lost 6 bases and 4 bases respectively, with 18 bases between them. Germline V lookup: CDR1 MDHEN, CDR2 SYDVKM. The CDR3 has 15 amino acids. The CDR3 nucleotides read TGTGCCAGCAGCTACCGGGCAGGGTTGGTCACTGAAGCTTTCTTT. It specifies CASSYRAGLVTEAFF.

This clonotype came up a few times. The chain recombines TRBV11-2 with TRBJ2-1; D call uncertain. From germline, CDR1 is SGHAT and CDR2 FQNNGV. The CDR3 length is 15 residues. Between the trimmed V and J ends, which lost 2 bases and 7 bases, there was a span of 15 bases. CDR3 sequence reads: CASSLLRGSQNEQFF. The CDR3 bases are TGTGCCAGCAGCTTACTGCGAGGCAGCCAAAATGAGCAGTTCTTC.

V is TRBV11-2 and J is TRBJ2-1, with 9 bases aligning to TRBD2. Trimming removed 1 base from V and 1 base from J; junction bases left unmatched: 8. CDR3 length: 18 residues. The germline CDR1 and CDR2 sequences are SGHAT and FQNNGV. The CDR3 sequence is CASSLGGSGGLSYNEQFF. CDR3 DNA: TGTGCCAGCAGCTTAGGTGGTAGCGGGGGCCTATCCTACAATGAGCAGTTCTTC.